These 9 T cell receptor beta chains share one sample of origin, sequenced in a study of blood T cell repertoires in COVID-19. Profiling relied on immunoSEQ multiplex PCR, and the TCRdb table lists in-frame clones only, not all of them. The sample records around 73,000 clones, approximately 80% being singletons. The sequenced material came from peripheral blood. The receptors were sampled from a man in his sixties or seventies with COVID-19, enrolled during active disease.

The V gene is TRBV27, the J gene TRBJ2-7; 11 bases line up with TRBD2. Looked up from germline, CDR1 is MNHEY and CDR2 is SMNVEV (reference sequence). The CDR3 is 13 residues long. V lost 8 bases to trimming and J lost 3 bases; unmatched junction nucleotides: 3. CDR3 DNA sequence: TGTGCCAGCGGGACTAGCGGATTCTACGAGCAGTACTTC. Its translation: CASGTSGFYEQYF.

The chain combines TRBV2 with TRBJ2-2; D is perhaps TRBD2 (5 bases). Per germline, CDR1 SNHLY and CDR2 FYNNEI. The CDR3 runs to 14 residues. V lost 9 bases and J lost 7, with 18 bases in between. CDR3 in amino acids: CASTVLDRGGELFF. In nucleotides, the CDR3 is TGTGCCAGTACGGTCCTCGACCGGGGCGGGGAGCTGTTTTTT.

Here the CDR3 DNA reads TGCAGCGTTGTAGGGACAGTAGACTACGAGCAGTACTTC. Protein: CSVVGTVDYEQYF. The V and J genes are TRBV29-1 and TRBJ2-7; 7 bases align to TRBD1. CDR1 is SQVTM and CDR2 is ANQGSEA in the germline V gene. This CDR3 comprises 13 residues. V dropped 4 bases and J dropped 3; count of bases not matched to a gene: 6.

Here the CDR3 reads CASSMRLAGGSDTQYF. CDR3 DNA sequence: TGTGCCAGTAGTATGCGACTAGCGGGAGGGTCAGATACGCAGTATTTT. The chain uses TRBV19 and TRBJ2-3; TRBD2 matches at 14 bases. V was clipped by 3 bases and J by 4 bases; unmatched bases: 3. From germline, CDR1 is LNHDA and CDR2 SQIVND (reference sequence). The CDR3 consists of 16 residues.

This clone was picked up one time. The chain employs TRBV28 and TRBJ1-2; a possible D gene is TRBD1 (5 bases). V was cut by 6 bases and J by 0 bases, with 11 bases left in between. The CDR3 is 14 amino acids. Germline values: CDR1 MDHEN, CDR2 SYDVKM. For the CDR3, the DNA is TGTGCCAGCAGATCAACAGGTTCTAACTATGGCTACACCTTC. This encodes CASRSTGSNYGYTF.

This clone was detected a few times. This chain joins TRBV30 and TRBJ2-1; D remains ambiguous. V dropped 2 bases and J dropped 3 bases, with 8 bases sitting between them. In germline, CDR1 is GTSNPN, CDR2 SVGIG (reference sequence). This CDR3 contains 13 residues. Written as DNA, the CDR3 is TGTGCCTGGAGTTCTTCGTTCTACAATGAGCAGTTCTTC. Translated: CAWSSSFYNEQFF.

This clone was seen only once. This sequence joins TRBV3-1 (or the pseudogene TRBV3-2) and TRBJ2-1; the match to TRBD2 covers 10 bases. The V gene's germline CDR1 is LGHDT and CDR2 YNNKEL (reference sequence). V gave up 2 bases and J gave up 9 bases; unmatched junction bases: 10. The CDR3 has 16 residues. The CDR3 coding sequence is TGTGCCAGCAGCCAATACGGTCTAGCGGGAGTTTCTGAGCAGTTCTTC. Its protein product is CASSQYGLAGVSEQFF.

The V call is TRBV19, the J call TRBJ2-2; perhaps TRBD1 as D (6 bases). This CDR3 region has 14 residues. V was pared by 5 bases and J by 2 bases, with 9 bases between. CDR1 LNHDA and CDR2 SQIVND come from the germline V gene (reference sequence). CDR3 sequence: CASSQGRNTGELFF. CDR3 sequence (DNA): TGTGCCAGTAGTCAGGGGAGAAACACCGGGGAGCTGTTTTTT.

In this sample, this clone turned up once. The CDR3 DNA is TGTGCCAGCAGCCCCACAACAGGGGGCTACAATGAGCAGTTCTTC. This sequence encodes CASSPTTGGYNEQFF. The chain combines TRBV7-9 with TRBJ2-1, with TRBD1 matching over 8 bases. V was pared by 5 bases and J by 3 bases, with 6 bases of the junction left unmatched. Germline V gives CDR1 SEHNR, CDR2 FQNEAQ (reference sequence). This CDR3 is built from 15 residues.